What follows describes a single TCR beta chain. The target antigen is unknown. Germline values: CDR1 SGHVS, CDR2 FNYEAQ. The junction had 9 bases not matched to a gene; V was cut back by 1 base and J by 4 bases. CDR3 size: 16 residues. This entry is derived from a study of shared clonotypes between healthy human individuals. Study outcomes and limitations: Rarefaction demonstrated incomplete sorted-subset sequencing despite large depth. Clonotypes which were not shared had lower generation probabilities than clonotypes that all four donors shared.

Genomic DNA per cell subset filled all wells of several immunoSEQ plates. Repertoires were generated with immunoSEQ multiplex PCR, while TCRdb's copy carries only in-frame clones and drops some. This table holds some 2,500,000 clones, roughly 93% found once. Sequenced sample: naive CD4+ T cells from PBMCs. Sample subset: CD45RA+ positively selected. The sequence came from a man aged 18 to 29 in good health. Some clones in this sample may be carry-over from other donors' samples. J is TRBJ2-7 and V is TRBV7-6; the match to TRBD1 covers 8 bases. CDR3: CASSLEQTGVGYEQYF. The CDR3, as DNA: TGTGCCAGCAGCTTAGAACAGACAGGGGTTGGGTACGAGCAGTACTTC.